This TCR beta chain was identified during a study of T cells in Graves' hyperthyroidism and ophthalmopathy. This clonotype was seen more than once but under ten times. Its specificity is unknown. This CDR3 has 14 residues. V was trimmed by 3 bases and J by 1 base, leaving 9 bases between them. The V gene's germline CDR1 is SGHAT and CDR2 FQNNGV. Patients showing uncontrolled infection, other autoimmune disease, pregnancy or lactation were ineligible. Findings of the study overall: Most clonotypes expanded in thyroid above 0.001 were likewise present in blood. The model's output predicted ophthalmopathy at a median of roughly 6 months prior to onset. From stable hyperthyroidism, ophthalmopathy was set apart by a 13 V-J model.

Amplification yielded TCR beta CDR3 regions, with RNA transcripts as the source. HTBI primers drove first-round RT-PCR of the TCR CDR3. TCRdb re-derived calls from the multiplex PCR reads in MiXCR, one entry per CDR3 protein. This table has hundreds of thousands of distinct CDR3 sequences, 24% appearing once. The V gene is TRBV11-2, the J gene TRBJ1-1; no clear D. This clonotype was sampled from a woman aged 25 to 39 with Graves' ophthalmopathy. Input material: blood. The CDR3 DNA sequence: TGTGCCAGCAGCTTGAAATACCAGAACACTGAAGCTTTCTTT. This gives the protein CASSLKYQNTEAFF.